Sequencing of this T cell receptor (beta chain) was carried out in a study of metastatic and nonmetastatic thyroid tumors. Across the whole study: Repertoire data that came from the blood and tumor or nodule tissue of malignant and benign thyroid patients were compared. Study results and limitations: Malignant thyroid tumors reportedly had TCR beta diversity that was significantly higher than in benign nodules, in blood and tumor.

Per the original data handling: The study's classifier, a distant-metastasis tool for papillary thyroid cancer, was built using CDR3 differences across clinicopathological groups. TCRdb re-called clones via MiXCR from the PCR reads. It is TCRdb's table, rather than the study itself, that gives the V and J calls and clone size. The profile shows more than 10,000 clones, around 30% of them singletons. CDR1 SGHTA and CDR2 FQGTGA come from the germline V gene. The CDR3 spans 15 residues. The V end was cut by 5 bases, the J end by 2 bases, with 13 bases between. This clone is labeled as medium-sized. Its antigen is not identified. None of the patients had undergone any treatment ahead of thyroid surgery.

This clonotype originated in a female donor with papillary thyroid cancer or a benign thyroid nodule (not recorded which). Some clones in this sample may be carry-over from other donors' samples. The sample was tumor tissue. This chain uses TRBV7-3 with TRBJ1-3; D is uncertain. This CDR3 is CASSLNPNTGNTIYF. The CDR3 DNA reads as TGTGCCAGCAGCCTCAATCCAAATACTGGAAACACCATATATTTT.